These T cell receptor beta chains were read from a single sample in a study of blood T cell repertoires in COVID-19. TCRdb's table, derived via immunoSEQ multiplex PCR, lists solely in-frame clones and lacks some. Among 250,000 or so clones, around 90% were seen once, and the ten largest hold about 0.8%. Sample: peripheral blood. Source of these receptors: a woman aged 25-40 years with acute or convalescent COVID-19. CDR3s include the opening cysteine and the closing phenylalanine or tryptophan. Fields, in order: V gene, D gene, J gene, CDR3 protein. A D gene is named only where the DNA matches it firmly.

v_gene: TRBV7-9; d_gene: TRBD1; j_gene: TRBJ1-4; CDR3aa: CASSLVWDRGDNEKLFF
v_gene: TRBV20-1; d_gene: .; j_gene: TRBJ2-5; CDR3aa: CSAVVSGTQYF
v_gene: TRBV19; d_gene: TRBD1; j_gene: TRBJ1-2; CDR3aa: CASSAPGQGDYGYTF
v_gene: TRBV6-5; d_gene: .; j_gene: TRBJ1-6; CDR3aa: CASSYSRVGVSPLHF
v_gene: TRBV19; d_gene: .; j_gene: TRBJ1-1; CDR3aa: CASSIRGAEAFF
v_gene: TRBV24-1; d_gene: .; j_gene: TRBJ2-5; CDR3aa: CATSDFPGETQYF
v_gene: TRBV7-9; d_gene: TRBD2; j_gene: TRBJ2-6; CDR3aa: CASSRGALAGGSGANVLTF
v_gene: TRBV18; d_gene: TRBD2; j_gene: TRBJ2-7; CDR3aa: CASSPTGTSGGSYEQYF
v_gene: TRBV4-2; d_gene: .; j_gene: TRBJ2-2; CDR3aa: CASSHTLGDTGELFF
v_gene: TRBV7-6; d_gene: TRBD2; j_gene: TRBJ2-3; CDR3aa: CASSPGLAGGLSTDTQYF
v_gene: TRBV14; d_gene: .; j_gene: TRBJ2-3; CDR3aa: CASSPQLATDTQYF
v_gene: TRBV5-1; d_gene: TRBD2; j_gene: TRBJ2-1; CDR3aa: CASSLQLGRFDEQFF
v_gene: TRBV15; d_gene: .; j_gene: TRBJ2-7; CDR3aa: CATSREGSSSYEQYF
v_gene: TRBV10-2; d_gene: .; j_gene: TRBJ2-7; CDR3aa: CATTPNGFEQYF
v_gene: TRBV6-4; d_gene: TRBD2; j_gene: TRBJ2-1; CDR3aa: CASSDNAGAYNEQFF
v_gene: TRBV14; d_gene: .; j_gene: TRBJ2-5; CDR3aa: CASSHPYREHRRETQYF
v_gene: TRBV5-1; d_gene: TRBD2; j_gene: TRBJ2-1; CDR3aa: CASSPSGSHGEFF
v_gene: TRBV19; d_gene: .; j_gene: TRBJ2-1; CDR3aa: CASSIQGPYNEQFF
v_gene: TRBV29-1; d_gene: .; j_gene: TRBJ1-1; CDR3aa: CSVDIRRNTEAFF
v_gene: TRBV1; d_gene: .; j_gene: TRBJ1-3; CDR3aa: CTSSQEGCRDLGNTIYF
v_gene: TRBV7-4; d_gene: TRBD1; j_gene: TRBJ2-2; CDR3aa: CASSCQSQGFYGELFF
v_gene: TRBV19; d_gene: TRBD2; j_gene: TRBJ2-7; CDR3aa: CASSISGSFSEQYF
v_gene: TRBV6-2/TRBV6-3; d_gene: .; j_gene: TRBJ1-5; CDR3aa: CASSYLLQTYSNQPQHF
v_gene: TRBV12-3/TRBV12-4; d_gene: .; j_gene: TRBJ1-1; CDR3aa: CASTTVQGTEAFF
v_gene: TRBV21-1; d_gene: .; j_gene: TRBJ2-7; CDR3aa: CASSKRTGVGSYEQYF
v_gene: TRBV11-3; d_gene: TRBD1; j_gene: TRBJ1-1; CDR3aa: CASSRMTGANTEAFF
v_gene: TRBV11-2; d_gene: TRBD2; j_gene: TRBJ2-1; CDR3aa: CASSSLLAGPFDEQFF
v_gene: TRBV6-7; d_gene: .; j_gene: TRBJ1-4; CDR3aa: CASSYQADATNEKLFF
v_gene: TRBV5-3; d_gene: .; j_gene: TRBJ1-4; CDR3aa: CARSNPFQYEKLFF
v_gene: TRBV13; d_gene: TRBD2; j_gene: TRBJ2-7; CDR3aa: CASSHRTSGRVYEQYF
v_gene: TRBV2; d_gene: .; j_gene: TRBJ2-1; CDR3aa: CASKSPGDHEQFF
v_gene: TRBV19; d_gene: .; j_gene: TRBJ1-5; CDR3aa: CASALWLSSNQPQHF
v_gene: TRBV13; d_gene: .; j_gene: TRBJ2-3; CDR3aa: CASSLGRVSTDTQYF
v_gene: TRBV24-1; d_gene: .; j_gene: TRBJ1-2; CDR3aa: CATSDPTQGNGYTF
v_gene: TRBV6-5; d_gene: .; j_gene: TRBJ2-1; CDR3aa: CASSPDSPSNEQFF
v_gene: TRBV7-9; d_gene: TRBD1; j_gene: TRBJ2-1; CDR3aa: CASSYPRLRTGSYNEQFF
v_gene: TRBV2; d_gene: TRBD2; j_gene: TRBJ2-7; CDR3aa: CASRLAGGDYEQYF
v_gene: TRBV18; d_gene: TRBD1; j_gene: TRBJ2-1; CDR3aa: CASSPAGQGIHNEQFF
v_gene: TRBV9; d_gene: TRBD1; j_gene: TRBJ1-1; CDR3aa: CASSAQGPWMNTEAFF
v_gene: TRBV11-3; d_gene: .; j_gene: TRBJ1-1; CDR3aa: CASSLDGGTEAFF
v_gene: TRBV7-2; d_gene: .; j_gene: TRBJ1-2; CDR3aa: CASSAVGLTSYTF
v_gene: TRBV7-6; d_gene: TRBD1; j_gene: TRBJ1-5; CDR3aa: CASSPGQAGQPQHF
v_gene: TRBV27; d_gene: TRBD2; j_gene: TRBJ2-1; CDR3aa: CASADWGGNEQFF
v_gene: TRBV5-6; d_gene: TRBD2; j_gene: TRBJ2-5; CDR3aa: CASSRTSGKETQYF
v_gene: TRBV5-4; d_gene: .; j_gene: TRBJ2-3; CDR3aa: CASSLGETYTDTQYF